The next 27 T cell receptor beta chains were all read from a single sample in a study of CD8+ T cells in alopecia areata. Treatment reported: oral pan-JAK inhibitor, 5-10 mg twice daily. cDNA serving as the sequencing template came from extracted, reverse transcribed RNA. Libraries were prepared by immunoSEQ multiplex PCR; TCRdb keeps only in-frame clonotypes and omits some of them. The sample has some 120,000 clones, roughly 57% seen once. Source: CD4+ T cells sorted from blood, taken at week 4, from a patient treated with tofacitinib. Every receptor here comes from a human donor with alopecia areata.

In this sample, this clone turned up a few times. J is TRBJ2-4 and V is TRBV7-8, with 8 bases aligning to TRBD1. The CDR3 covers 13 residues. V trimming: 4 bases; J trimming: 6 bases; junction bases outside the gene matches: 2. Germline loops: CDR1 SGHVS, CDR2 FQNEAQ. The CDR3 bases are TGTGCCAGCAGCTGGACAGGGATAAACATTCAGTACTTC. It codes for CASSWTGINIQYF. Variable domain in full (rest from reference TRBV7-8 and TRBJ2-4): GAGVSQSPRYKVAKRGQDVALRCDPISGHVSLFWYQQALGQGPEFLTYFQNEAQLDKSGLPSDRFFAERPEGSVSTLKIQRTQQEDSAVYLCASSWTGINIQYFGAGTRLSVL.

This sequence joins TRBV7-9 and TRBJ1-5, with 11 bases fitting TRBD1. This CDR3 has 15 amino acids. In germline, CDR1 is SEHNR, CDR2 FQNEAQ (reference sequence). V lost 5 bases to trimming and J lost 7 bases; unmatched junction nucleotides: 7. This chain's CDR3 is CASSPGTGGGQPQHF. CDR3 nucleotide sequence: TGTGCCAGCAGCCCCGGGACAGGGGGAGGACAGCCCCAGCATTTT.

This clone appeared a few times. J is TRBJ1-1 and V is TRBV6-5; TRBD1 agrees at 7 bases. CDR1 is MNHEY, CDR2 SVGAGI, per germline. V lost 4 bases to trimming and J lost 4 bases; unmatched junction nucleotides: 9. This CDR3 contains 15 residues. The CDR3 protein is CASSSDRTQVTEAFF. Written as DNA, the CDR3 is TGTGCCAGCAGTTCGGACAGGACGCAGGTCACTGAAGCTTTCTTT.

In its sample, this clone was seen a few times. This sequence joins TRBV2 and TRBJ2-1; perhaps TRBD2 as D (7 bases). Deletions cut 6 bases from V and 6 bases from J, with 21 bases between. This CDR3 contains 16 residues. Germline V CDR1 and CDR2: SNHLY, FYNNEI. This chain's CDR3 is CASSVKYGGGSNEQFF. CDR3 sequence (DNA): TGTGCCAGCAGCGTAAAATATGGGGGGGGCAGCAATGAGCAGTTCTTC.

This chain connects TRBV11-3 to TRBJ2-5; D unclear. The CDR3 totals 11 residues. The V end lost 3 bases, the J end lost 8 bases, and 7 bases lay between the germline ends. Germline V gene lookup returns CDR1 SGHNT and CDR2 YENEEA. This CDR3 is CASSFRPTQYF. In DNA form, the CDR3 reads TGTGCCAGCAGCTTCAGACCCACCCAGTACTTC.

V and J are TRBV2 and TRBJ2-3; 10 nucleotides match TRBD1. Germline-derived CDR1 and CDR2 are SNHLY and FYNNEI. J gave up 4 bases and V 7 bases, and 8 bases lay outside the gene matches. The CDR3 length is 15 residues. CDR3 sequence (DNA): TGTGCCAGCACACCGGACAGGGGGTTCGCAGATACGCAGTATTTT. It encodes CASTPDRGFADTQYF.

This chain links TRBV4-3 with TRBJ1-5; the D is unclear. The germline V gene encodes CDR1 LGHNA and CDR2 YSLEER. CDR3 length: 15 residues. V shed 0 bases and J shed 3 bases, with 9 bases lying between them. The CDR3 loop reads CASSQDGVSNQPQHF. CDR3 bases: TGCGCCAGCAGCCAAGATGGGGTTTCCAATCAGCCCCAGCATTTT.

This rearrangement joins TRBV27 to TRBJ2-3; D is uncertain. In germline, CDR1 is MNHEY, CDR2 SMNVEV (reference sequence). The CDR3 covers 13 residues. V lost 3 bases, J lost 6 bases, and 10 bases lay in between. The CDR3 bases are TGTGCCAGCAGTTTTGGGCGGTTGGATACGCAGTATTTT. Its translation: CASSFGRLDTQYF.

CDR3 in amino acids: CASSPQQGAAGELFF. CDR3 coding DNA: TGTGCCAGCAGCCCTCAACAGGGGGCGGCCGGGGAGCTGTTTTTT. This chain links TRBV14 with TRBJ2-2; 9 bases agree with TRBD1. Germline-derived CDR1 and CDR2 are SGHDN and FVKESK. V lost 4 bases, J lost 6 bases, and 6 bases stayed unmatched. The CDR3 covers 15 residues.

This rearrangement joins TRBV15 to TRBJ2-5, with unresolved D. Germline-derived CDR1 and CDR2 are LNHNV and YYDKDF (reference sequence). V lost 5 bases and J 2 bases, leaving 12 bases between the germline ends. The CDR3 is 14 amino acids. The CDR3 nucleotides read TGTGCCACCAGCCCAGACCCCGGGCAAGAGACCCAGTACTTC. It encodes CATSPDPGQETQYF.

The rearrangement joins TRBV7-8 to TRBJ1-5; TRBD1 is a possible D gene (6 bases). V lost 3 bases and J lost 2, with 8 bases in between. Germline V gives CDR1 SGHVS, CDR2 FQNEAQ. This CDR3 has 14 amino acids. CDR3 protein: CASSFSGGNQPQHF. The CDR3 region has the DNA TGTGCCAGCAGCTTCTCAGGGGGCAATCAGCCCCAGCATTTT.

The CDR3 is CAISDRSGQGHGYTF. The CDR3 bases are TGTGCCATCAGTGACCGATCCGGACAGGGTCATGGCTACACCTTC. V is TRBV10-3 and J is TRBJ1-2; TRBD1 matches 8 bases. Germline V gene lookup returns CDR1 ENHRY and CDR2 SYGVKD. The CDR3 is 15 residues long. The J segment lost 6 bases and the V segment lost 3 bases, leaving 9 bases of the junction unmatched.

The chain employs TRBV28 and TRBJ2-1, with 8 bases that match TRBD2. This CDR3 has 14 residues. The J segment lost 11 bases and the V segment lost 5 bases, leaving 11 bases of the junction unmatched. CDR1 and CDR2 (germline): MDHEN, SYDVKM. CDR3 nucleotide sequence: TGTGCCAGCAGTCCGGGGCTAGCGGGCGGTAAGCAGTTCTTC. It is translated as CASSPGLAGGKQFF.

The V gene is TRBV6-5, the J gene TRBJ2-3; 10 nucleotides match TRBD2. The CDR3 sequence is 14 residues long. V lost 6 bases, J lost 3 bases, and 3 bases stayed unmatched. Germline V gene data show CDR1 as MNHEY and CDR2 as SVGAGI. The CDR3 sequence: CASRVAGGTDTQYF. The CDR3, as DNA: TGTGCCAGCAGAGTAGCGGGGGGTACAGATACGCAGTATTTT.

The CDR3 here is CASSPLRGKAGYTF. The CDR3 DNA sequence: TGTGCCAGCAGCCCCTTGAGGGGCAAGGCTGGCTACACCTTC. The chain uses TRBV7-2 and TRBJ1-2; tentatively, D is TRBD1 (5 bases). Germline V gene data show CDR1 as SGHTA and CDR2 as FQGNSA. The CDR3 is made up of 14 amino acids. V shed 5 bases and J shed 7 bases, with 17 bases lying between them.

This chain connects TRBV5-6 to TRBJ1-2; D gene uncertain. V was shortened by 2 bases and J by 6 bases, with 11 bases between the two germline ends. This CDR3 has 13 amino acids. From germline, CDR1 is SGHDT and CDR2 YYEEEE. CDR3 sequence reads: CASSLSPVHGYTF. The CDR3 DNA reads TGTGCCAGCAGCTTATCTCCCGTTCATGGCTACACCTTC.

The genes are TRBV10-3 and TRBJ2-5; TRBD2 matches 10 bases. There are 13 residues in the CDR3. CDR1 and CDR2 from the germline V gene are ENHRY and SYGVKD. V lost 10 bases, J lost 0 bases, and 2 bases stayed unmatched. As DNA, the CDR3 is TGTGCCACCGGGACTAGCGACCAAGAGACCCAGTACTTC. Translating it yields CATGTSDQETQYF.

V and J are TRBV7-2 and TRBJ2-7; TRBD1 aligns across 11 bases. Germline CDR1 reads SGHTA; CDR2 reads FQGNSA. The V gene end was trimmed by 5 bases and the J gene end by 6 bases; junction bases not matched to a gene: 6. The CDR3 runs to 14 residues. The CDR3 sequence is CASSPGQGAGEQYF. CDR3 sequence (DNA): TGTGCCAGCAGCCCAGGACAGGGGGCGGGCGAGCAGTACTTC.

The gene calls are TRBV29-1 and TRBJ1-2, with a tentative D call TRBD1 (5 bases). Trimming removed 0 bases at V and 8 bases at J, with 10 bases between. Germline lookup yields CDR1 SQVTM and CDR2 ANQGSEA. This CDR3 is 12 amino acids long. The CDR3 DNA reads as TGCAGCGTTGAAGACCAGGGAGGCGGCTACACCTTC. It translates to CSVEDQGGGYTF.

The chain employs TRBV25-1 and TRBJ2-5, with D perhaps TRBD2 (5 bases). V lost 4 bases to trimming and J lost 5 bases, with 14 bases between them. Per the germline V gene, CDR1 is MGHDK and CDR2 is SYGVNS. The CDR3 consists of 14 residues. CDR3: CASSGSRESETQYF. CDR3 nucleotide sequence: TGTGCCAGCAGTGGATCGAGGGAAAGCGAGACCCAGTACTTC.

This chain connects TRBV9 to TRBJ2-7, with D tentatively TRBD1 (6 bases). CDR3 length: 13 residues. Trimming removed 3 bases from V and 1 base from J, with 8 bases in between. Per germline, CDR1 SGDLS and CDR2 YYNGEE. The CDR3 sequence: CASSAGVSYEQYF. The CDR3 DNA is TGTGCCAGCAGCGCAGGGGTTTCCTACGAGCAGTACTTC.

This clone has a handful of counts. V gene TRBV30 combines with J gene TRBJ2-3; 8 nucleotides line up with TRBD2. Germline CDR1 is GTSNPN and CDR2 is SVGIG (reference sequence). The CDR3 is made up of 14 amino acids. Unmatched junction bases numbered 7, after V lost 3 bases and J lost 5 bases. The CDR3 is CAWRSLAGGDTQYF. CDR3 coding DNA: TGTGCCTGGAGGAGCCTAGCGGGTGGAGATACGCAGTATTTT. Filled out from reference TRBV30 and TRBJ2-3, the complete variable domain reads SQTIHQWPATLVQPVGSPLSLECTVEGTSNPNLYWYRQAAGRGLQLLFYSVGIGQISSEVPQNLSASRPQDRQFILSSKKLLLSDSGFYLCAWRSLAGGDTQYFGPGTRLTVL.

The rearrangement uses TRBV11-2 and TRBJ2-5, with TRBD2 matching 7 bases. CDR1 is SGHAT, CDR2 FQNNGV, per germline. Losses at the gene ends were 2 bases for V and 5 bases for J; bases not matched to a gene: 14. The CDR3 consists of 17 residues. CDR3 bases: TGTGCCAGCAGCTTAACCCGTGGCGGGGGAAGGCGGGAGACCCAGTACTTC. Translation: CASSLTRGGGRRETQYF.

The chain carries TRBV5-6 and TRBJ2-7, with 7 bases lining up with TRBD1. CDR1 and CDR2 (germline): SGHDT, YYEEEE. This CDR3 is 15 amino acids long. V gave up 0 bases and J gave up 1 base; unmatched junction bases: 4. This CDR3 is CASSLGQGSSYEQYF. The CDR3 nucleotides are TGTGCCAGCAGCTTGGGACAGGGATCATCCTACGAGCAGTACTTC.

V gene TRBV19 combines with J gene TRBJ2-2; 14 bases are shared with TRBD2. Germline CDR1 reads LNHDA; CDR2 reads SQIVND (reference sequence). V dropped 6 bases and J dropped 7; count of bases not matched to a gene: 7. The CDR3 totals 16 residues. CDR3 in amino acids: CASSGTSGSLHGELFF. DNA of the CDR3: TGTGCCAGTAGCGGGACTAGCGGGAGTTTGCACGGGGAGCTGTTTTTT.

This chain connects TRBV30 to TRBJ1-2; tentatively, D is TRBD1 (6 bases). Trimming stripped 4 bases from V and 4 bases from J, with 19 bases between. Germline lookup yields CDR1 GTSNPN and CDR2 SVGIG (reference sequence). The CDR3 runs to 15 residues. Written as DNA, the CDR3 is TGTGCCTGGAACTCCGCAAGGGGGGCGAGCTATGGCTACACCTTC. It encodes CAWNSARGASYGYTF.

The rearrangement links TRBV5-6 to TRBJ1-1; D ambiguous. Between the trimmed V and J ends, which lost 0 bases and 3 bases, there was a span of 12 bases. This CDR3 is built from 15 residues. Germline CDR1 and CDR2: SGHDT and YYEEEE. DNA for the CDR3: TGTGCCAGCAGCTTGGCCATTGGGGTATACACTGAAGCTTTCTTT. It yields the protein CASSLAIGVYTEAFF.